A selection of T cell receptor beta chains follows, all from one sample in a study of cytomegalovirus exposure and HLA in healthy donors. Clones were sequenced by immunoSEQ multiplex PCR, and TCRdb holds only the in-frame ones, with some missing. In the table there are roughly 40,000 clones, about 85% of which are singletons. The sequencing input was PBMCs. The receptors originated from a man over 45 in good health and CMV-seronegative. CDR3s include the opening cysteine and the closing phenylalanine or tryptophan. D genes are given only for firm matches. Part of the rows lack a size; the others show once, few, many or a class for expanded clones.

>TRBV6-5|TRBJ1-1|once|NA
TGTGCCAGCAGTAGGAGGAACACTGAAGCTTTCTTT
CASSRRNTEAFF
>TRBV18|TRBJ1-2|NA|TRBD1
TGTGCCAGCTCACCAGAAAGTCGGACAGGGATTCTTTATGGCTACACCTTC
CASSPESRTGILYGYTF
>TRBV7-8|TRBJ2-7|once|TRBD2
TGTGCCAGCAGCTCAAACGGGCTAGCGGGGATCTCCTACGAGCAGTACTTC
CASSSNGLAGISYEQYF
>TRBV28|TRBJ2-3|few|TRBD2
TGTGCCGGGAGAGCGGGAGGGGAATCAGATACGCAGTATTTT
CAGRAGGESDTQYF
>TRBV19|TRBJ2-1|NA|NA
TGTGCCAGTAGAAGGGGAACTAGCAGAAACAATGAGCAGTTCTTC
CASRRGTSRNNEQFF
>TRBV19|TRBJ1-5|NA|TRBD1
TGTGCCAGTAGTACCCGGACAGGGGGAAGGGAGCCCCAGCATTTT
CASSTRTGGREPQHF
>TRBV4-3|TRBJ2-5|NA|NA
TGCGCCAGCAGCCAAGATAAGGGGGACAACCCGTACTTC
CASSQDKGDNPYF
>TRBV6-5|TRBJ1-2|NA|NA
TGTGCCAGCAGTCCCCTAAGCGATAACTATGGCTACACCTTC
CASSPLSDNYGYTF
>TRBV19|TRBJ2-7|NA|NA
TGTGCCAGTAGTATTCGAGGATACGAGCAGTACTTC
CASSIRGYEQYF
>TRBV30|TRBJ2-1|NA|TRBD1
TGTGCCTGGAGTGGAGTGGGACAGGGGATCGATGAGCAGTTCTTC
CAWSGVGQGIDEQFF
>TRBV25-1|TRBJ2-2|NA|NA
TGTGCCAGCAGCGATGCAGGGGTGGGGGAGCTGTTTTTT
CASSDAGVGELFF